A selection of T cell receptor beta chains follows, all from one sample in a study of siplizumab effects on memory and regulatory T cells. Antigen specificity for these receptors is unknown. Assay: immunoSEQ multiplex PCR; the TCRdb copy retains only in-frame clones and omits some. The table records approximately 9,700 clones, 46% of them present only once. Sample: CFSE-low (dividing) CD4+ T cells sorted from an allogeneic mixed lymphocyte reaction. The receptors were gathered from a human donor in good health; the cells came from an allogeneic mixed lymphocyte reaction. Both conserved end residues are part of each CDR3. The order of the fields is J gene, V gene, D gene, clone size, CDR3 protein, CDR3 DNA. The D gene is left open where the match is weak. The listing skips clone size in some rows; elsewhere it reads once, few, many or a size class.

>TRBJ2-2|TRBV18|TRBD1|-
CASKYSGQGPTGELFF
TGTGCCAGCAAGTACTCGGGACAGGGTCCCACCGGGGAGCTGTTTTTT
>TRBJ2-7|TRBV5-1|TRBD2|-
CASSYAGLAGVLGYEQYF
TGCGCCAGCAGCTACGCGGGACTAGCGGGAGTTCTGGGATACGAGCAGTACTTC
>TRBJ1-2|TRBV6-1|-|medium-sized
CASILRAPGSYTF
TGTGCCAGCATCTTAAGGGCCCCGGGAAGCTACACCTTC
>TRBJ1-1|TRBV5-1|TRBD1|-
CASSPTGGSTEAFF
TGCGCCAGCAGCCCGACAGGGGGGAGCACTGAAGCTTTCTTT
>TRBJ2-1|TRBV5-1|-|-
CASSPVLNEQFF
TGCGCCAGCAGCCCCGTTCTCAATGAGCAGTTCTTC
>TRBJ1-2|TRBV6-5|-|once
CASSYGGIYGYTF
TGTGCCAGCAGTTACGGTGGAATATATGGCTACACCTTC
>TRBJ1-1|TRBV9|-|large
CASSVQPATEAFF
TGTGCCAGCAGCGTCCAACCAGCCACTGAAGCTTTCTTT
>TRBJ2-7|TRBV27|TRBD1|medium-sized
CASSYTRDRVGVYEQYF
TGTGCCAGCAGTTATACACGGGACAGGGTAGGGGTCTACGAGCAGTACTTC
>TRBJ1-1|TRBV2|-|few
CASSAHRAQAFF
TGTGCCAGCAGTGCTCACAGGGCGCAAGCTTTCTTT
>TRBJ2-7|TRBV5-6|-|few
CASSLEIRSHSYEQYF
TGTGCCAGCAGCTTGGAAATACGTTCCCACTCCTACGAGCAGTACTTC
>TRBJ2-3|TRBV7-9|-|medium-sized
CASSHITDTQYF
TGTGCCAGCAGCCATATAACAGATACGCAGTATTTT
>TRBJ2-6|TRBV5-1|-|-
CASSLEGANVLTF
TGCGCCAGCAGCTTGGAGGGGGCCAACGTCCTGACTTTC
>TRBJ2-2|TRBV15|-|-
CATSRAARSNTGELFF
TGTGCCACCAGCAGAGCAGCCCGTTCGAATACCGGGGAGCTGTTTTTT
>TRBJ2-3|TRBV4-2|-|once
CASSDIGGSSTDTQYF
TGTGCCAGCAGCGACATAGGGGGATCTAGCACAGATACGCAGTATTTT
>TRBJ1-1|TRBV2|-|-
CASSESVGYTEAFF
TGTGCCAGCAGTGAATCTGTGGGGTACACTGAAGCTTTCTTT
>TRBJ1-1|TRBV27|-|few
CASSLRGRSTEAFF
TGTGCCAGCAGTTTAAGGGGGAGGTCCACTGAAGCTTTCTTT
>TRBJ2-7|TRBV4-2|-|-
CASSQDVTGPEQYF
TGTGCCAGCAGCCAAGATGTTACAGGCCCCGAGCAGTACTTC
>TRBJ2-1|TRBV28|TRBD2|-
CASSFGTSGVRNEQFF
TGTGCCAGCAGTTTTGGCACTAGCGGGGTCCGCAATGAGCAGTTCTTC
>TRBJ1-2|TRBV20-1|-|-
CSASTGRSYTF
TGCAGTGCTAGTACGGGTAGAAGCTACACCTTC
>TRBJ2-2|TRBV7-8|TRBD1|-
CASSQRDRGAGELFF
TGTGCCAGCAGCCAGAGGGACAGGGGAGCCGGGGAGCTGTTTTTT
>TRBJ1-1|TRBV7-3|-|few
CASSFRGGTEAFF
TGTGCCAGCAGCTTCAGGGGTGGCACTGAAGCTTTCTTT
>TRBJ2-7|TRBV30|-|medium-sized
CAWSERYEQYF
TGTGCCTGGAGTGAGCGCTACGAGCAGTACTTC
>TRBJ2-1|TRBV5-1|TRBD2|-
CASSPGTSGTSHNEQFF
TGCGCCAGCAGCCCGGGGACTAGCGGGACCTCCCACAATGAGCAGTTCTTC
>TRBJ2-5|TRBV4-2|TRBD2|-
CASSPYGRRQETQYF
TGTGCCAGCAGCCCATACGGGAGGAGGCAAGAGACCCAGTACTTC
>TRBJ1-1|TRBV20-1|-|-
CSAPGATEAFF
TGCAGTGCTCCAGGAGCCACTGAAGCTTTCTTT
>TRBJ2-5|TRBV7-3|-|-
CASSSGTLPGGETQYF
TGTGCCAGCAGCTCAGGGACTTTACCGGGCGGGGAGACCCAGTACTTC
>TRBJ2-1|TRBV9|TRBD2|-
CASSSGTSGRYEQFF
TGTGCCAGCAGCTCCGGGACTAGCGGGAGATATGAGCAGTTCTTC
>TRBJ2-1|TRBV7-9|-|-
CASSLTSHEQFF
TGTGCCAGCAGCTTAACCAGCCATGAGCAGTTCTTC
>TRBJ2-6|TRBV28|TRBD2|-
CASSPPPSGLAGAANVLTF
TGTGCCAGCAGTCCCCCCCCATCAGGACTAGCGGGAGCGGCCAACGTCCTGACTTTC
>TRBJ1-4|TRBV18|-|-
CASSPVDLSLGVKLFF
TGTGCCAGCTCACCAGTTGACCTCTCCTTGGGGGTAAAACTGTTTTTT
>TRBJ2-1|TRBV5-4|-|-
CASGSPREGYSEQFF
TGTGCCAGCGGTAGCCCGCGAGAGGGGTATTCTGAGCAGTTCTTC
>TRBJ2-7|TRBV11-3|TRBD1|-
CASSSYEGALRGLYF
TGTGCCAGCAGCTCCTATGAGGGGGCCCTACGAGGTCTGTACTTC
>TRBJ1-1|TRBV5-1|TRBD1|-
CASSVSDRGNTEAFF
TGCGCCAGCAGCGTATCGGACAGGGGGAACACTGAAGCTTTCTTT
>TRBJ1-1|TRBV4-2|-|few
CASSQVSIRKDTEAFF
TGTGCCAGCAGCCAAGTCAGTATAAGGAAGGACACTGAAGCTTTCTTT
>TRBJ1-5|TRBV27|-|-
CASSFGPSGNQPQHF
TGTGCCAGCAGTTTTGGGCCCTCAGGGAATCAGCCCCAGCATTTT
>TRBJ2-1|TRBV2|TRBD1|-
CASETGGNEQFF
TGTGCCAGCGAGACAGGGGGCAATGAGCAGTTCTTC
>TRBJ2-7|TRBV9|TRBD2|-
CASSVGAGVNSYEQYF
TGTGCCAGCAGCGTTGGAGCGGGAGTTAACTCCTACGAGCAGTACTTC
>TRBJ1-4|TRBV5-1|-|-
CASSLGSGESEKLFF
TGCGCCAGCAGCTTGGGTTCGGGGGAGTCCGAAAAACTGTTTTTT
>TRBJ2-3|TRBV5-1|-|-
CASRIAVTSTDTQYF
TGCGCCAGCAGGATAGCGGTAACTAGCACAGATACGCAGTATTTT
>TRBJ1-1|TRBV29-1|TRBD1|-
CSGKGGARTEAFF
TGCAGCGGCAAAGGGGGCGCGAGGACTGAAGCTTTCTTT
>TRBJ1-3|TRBV5-1|-|-
CASSPRAVGNTIYF
TGTGCCAGCAGCCCGCGGGCGGTTGGAAACACCATATATTTT
>TRBJ2-2|TRBV5-1|TRBD2|medium-sized
CASSLVLADTGELFF
TGCGCCAGCAGCTTGGTACTAGCGGACACCGGGGAGCTGTTTTTT
>TRBJ2-7|TRBV6-1|-|-
CASSPPRSSYEQYF
TGTGCCAGCAGCCCCCCTAGAAGCTCCTACGAGCAGTACTTC
>TRBJ1-4|TRBV28|-|few
CASSPWLTNEKLFF
TGTGCCAGCAGTCCCTGGTTAACTAATGAAAAACTGTTTTTT
>TRBJ1-5|TRBV7-3|-|-
CASHQSRQAKHNQPQHF
TGTGCCAGCCATCAATCTCGCCAGGCCAAACACAATCAGCCCCAGCATTTT
>TRBJ2-6|TRBV2|TRBD1|-
CASPDRVVGGANVLTF
TGTGCCAGCCCGGACAGGGTCGTGGGTGGGGCCAACGTCCTGACTTTC
>TRBJ2-1|TRBV7-6|TRBD2|-
CASSLIAGGDNEQFF
TGTGCCAGCAGCTTAATAGCGGGAGGAGACAATGAGCAGTTCTTC
>TRBJ1-1|TRBV6-5|-|-
CASSRMKNTEAFF
TGTGCCAGCAGTAGAATGAAGAACACTGAAGCTTTCTTT
>TRBJ1-4|TRBV30|TRBD1|few
CAWSVLGQGKEELFF
TGTGCCTGGAGTGTTCTGGGACAGGGAAAGGAAGAACTGTTTTTT
>TRBJ2-7|TRBV4-2|-|-
CASSQLSRDSYEQYF
TGTGCCAGCAGCCAATTGTCGAGGGACTCCTACGAGCAGTACTTC
>TRBJ1-1|TRBV5-4|-|few
CASSWGTHSDTEAFF
TGTGCCAGCAGCTGGGGGACCCACTCCGACACTGAAGCTTTCTTT
>TRBJ1-2|TRBV18|TRBD1|-
CASSHRGTNYGYTF
TGTGCCAGCTCTCACAGGGGTACCAACTATGGCTACACCTTC
>TRBJ1-2|TRBV28|-|-
CASSLLGYGYTF
TGTGCCAGCAGTCTACTCGGCTATGGCTACACCTTC
>TRBJ2-3|TRBV11-2|-|-
CASSLVAGFTDTQYF
TGTGCCAGCAGCTTAGTGGCGGGCTTCACAGATACGCAGTATTTT
>TRBJ2-7|TRBV5-8|-|-
CASSATYEQYF
TGTGCCAGCAGCGCTACGTACGAGCAGTACTTC
>TRBJ2-4|TRBV7-9|TRBD2|-
CASSLVAGGVWNIQYF
TGTGCCAGCAGCTTAGTAGCGGGAGGAGTCTGGAACATTCAGTACTTC
>TRBJ2-3|TRBV28|-|-
CASSLWSGDTQYF
TGTGCCAGCAGTTTATGGTCAGGGGATACGCAGTATTTT
>TRBJ1-2|TRBV27|-|medium-sized
CASSQRKGSRGYTF
TGTGCCAGCAGCCAAAGGAAAGGGTCCCGAGGCTACACCTTC